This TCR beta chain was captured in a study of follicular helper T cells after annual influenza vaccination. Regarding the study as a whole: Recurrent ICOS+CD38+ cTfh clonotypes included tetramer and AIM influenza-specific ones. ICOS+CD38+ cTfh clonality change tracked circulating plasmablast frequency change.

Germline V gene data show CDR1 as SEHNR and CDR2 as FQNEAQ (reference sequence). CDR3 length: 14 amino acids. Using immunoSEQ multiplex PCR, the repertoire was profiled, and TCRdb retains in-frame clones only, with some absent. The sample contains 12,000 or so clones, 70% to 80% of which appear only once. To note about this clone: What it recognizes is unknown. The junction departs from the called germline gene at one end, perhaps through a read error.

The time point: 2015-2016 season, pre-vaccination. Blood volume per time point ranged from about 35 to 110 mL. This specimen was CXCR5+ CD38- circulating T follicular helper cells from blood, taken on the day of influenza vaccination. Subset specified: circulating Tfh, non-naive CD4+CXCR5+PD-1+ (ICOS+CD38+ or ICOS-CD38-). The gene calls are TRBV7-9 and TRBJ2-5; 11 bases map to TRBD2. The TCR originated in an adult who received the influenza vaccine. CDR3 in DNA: TGTGCCAGCATCTTAGCGGGGGGGGAAGAGACCCAGTACTTC. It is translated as CASILAGGEETQYF.